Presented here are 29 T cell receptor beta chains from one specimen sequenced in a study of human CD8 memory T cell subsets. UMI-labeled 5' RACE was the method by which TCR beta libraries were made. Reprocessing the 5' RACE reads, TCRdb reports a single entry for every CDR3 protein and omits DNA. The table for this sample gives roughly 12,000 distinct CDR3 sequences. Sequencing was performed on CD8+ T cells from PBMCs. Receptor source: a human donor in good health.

The CDR3 here is CASSHRDREYRTQYF. The rearrangement joins TRBV7-9 to TRBJ2-5; TCRdb reports TRBD1, a call that lacks DNA to check it against. This CDR3 comprises 15 residues. Germline CDR1 reads SEHNR; CDR2 reads FQNEAQ (reference sequence).

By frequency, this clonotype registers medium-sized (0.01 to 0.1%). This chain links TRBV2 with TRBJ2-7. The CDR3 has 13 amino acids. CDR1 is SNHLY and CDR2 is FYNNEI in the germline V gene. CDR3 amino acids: CASGDRQLYEQYF.

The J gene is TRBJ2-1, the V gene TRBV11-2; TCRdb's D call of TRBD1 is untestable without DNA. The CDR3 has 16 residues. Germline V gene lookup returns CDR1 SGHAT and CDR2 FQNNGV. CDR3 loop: CASSEQGRTSYNEQFF.

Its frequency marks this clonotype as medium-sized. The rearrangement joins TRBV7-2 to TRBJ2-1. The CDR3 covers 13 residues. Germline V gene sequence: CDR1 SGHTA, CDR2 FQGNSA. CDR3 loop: CASSLFGSNEQFF.

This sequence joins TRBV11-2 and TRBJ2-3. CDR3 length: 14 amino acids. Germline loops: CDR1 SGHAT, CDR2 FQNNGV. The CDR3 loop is CASSLGFVTDTQYF.

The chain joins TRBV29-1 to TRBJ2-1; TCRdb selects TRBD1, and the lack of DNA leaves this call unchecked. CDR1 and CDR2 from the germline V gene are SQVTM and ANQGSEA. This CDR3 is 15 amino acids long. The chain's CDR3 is CSVEGDEGQWNEQFF.

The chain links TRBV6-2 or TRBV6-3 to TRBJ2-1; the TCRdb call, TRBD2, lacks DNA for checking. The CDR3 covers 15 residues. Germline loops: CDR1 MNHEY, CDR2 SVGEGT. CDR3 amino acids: CASSWLGLNYNEQFF.

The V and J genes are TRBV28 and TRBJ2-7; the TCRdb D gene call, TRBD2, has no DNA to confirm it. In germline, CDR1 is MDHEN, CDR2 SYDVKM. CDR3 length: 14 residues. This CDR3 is CASSLSPTASEQYF.

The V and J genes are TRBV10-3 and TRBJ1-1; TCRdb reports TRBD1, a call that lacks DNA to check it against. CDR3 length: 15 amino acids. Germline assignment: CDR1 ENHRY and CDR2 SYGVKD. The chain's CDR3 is CAISARSHLNTEAFF.

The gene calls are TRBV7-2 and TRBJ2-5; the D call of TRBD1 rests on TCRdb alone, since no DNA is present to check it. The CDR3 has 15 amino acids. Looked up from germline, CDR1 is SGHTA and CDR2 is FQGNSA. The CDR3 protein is CASGLAGGPGETQYF.

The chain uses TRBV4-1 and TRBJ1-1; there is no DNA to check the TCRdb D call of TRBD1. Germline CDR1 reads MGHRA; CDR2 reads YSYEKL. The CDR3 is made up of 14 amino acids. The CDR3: CASSRTGGNTEAFF.

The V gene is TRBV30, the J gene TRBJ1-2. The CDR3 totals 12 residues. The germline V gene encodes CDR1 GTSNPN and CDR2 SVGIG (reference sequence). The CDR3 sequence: CAWSDTGSDYTF.

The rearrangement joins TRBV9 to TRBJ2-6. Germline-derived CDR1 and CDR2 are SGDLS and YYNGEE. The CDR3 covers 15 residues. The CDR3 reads CASSASDAGANVLTF.

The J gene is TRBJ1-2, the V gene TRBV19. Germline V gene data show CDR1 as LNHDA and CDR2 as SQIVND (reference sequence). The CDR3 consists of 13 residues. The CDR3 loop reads CASSTTANYGYTF.

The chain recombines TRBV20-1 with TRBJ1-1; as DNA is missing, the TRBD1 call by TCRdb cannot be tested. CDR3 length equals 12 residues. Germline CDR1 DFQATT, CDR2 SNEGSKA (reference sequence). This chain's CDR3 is CSASGLPQEAFF.

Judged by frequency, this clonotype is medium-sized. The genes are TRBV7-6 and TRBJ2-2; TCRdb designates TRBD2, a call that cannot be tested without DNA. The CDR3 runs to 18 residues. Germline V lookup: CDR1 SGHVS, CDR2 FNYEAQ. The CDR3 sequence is CASSTTPGTSGNTGELFF.

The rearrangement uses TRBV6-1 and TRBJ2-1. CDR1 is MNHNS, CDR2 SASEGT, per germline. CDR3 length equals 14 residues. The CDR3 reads CASSDRGSYNEQFF.

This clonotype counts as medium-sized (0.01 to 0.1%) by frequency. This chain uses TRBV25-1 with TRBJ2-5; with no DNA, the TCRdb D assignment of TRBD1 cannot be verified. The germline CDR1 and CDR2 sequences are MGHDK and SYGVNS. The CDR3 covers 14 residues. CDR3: CASSERGQGETQYF.

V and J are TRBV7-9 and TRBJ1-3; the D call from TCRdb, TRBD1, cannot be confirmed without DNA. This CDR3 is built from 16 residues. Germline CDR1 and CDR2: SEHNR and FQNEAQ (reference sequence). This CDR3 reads CASSSNEAGAGNTIYF.

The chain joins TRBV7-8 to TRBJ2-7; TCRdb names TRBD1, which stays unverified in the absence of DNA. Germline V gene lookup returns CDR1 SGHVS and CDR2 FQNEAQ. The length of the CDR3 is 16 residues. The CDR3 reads CASSLRTGVHSYEQYF. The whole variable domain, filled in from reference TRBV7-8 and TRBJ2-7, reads GAGVSQSPRYKVAKRGQDVALRCDPISGHVSLFWYQQALGQGPEFLTYFQNEAQLDKSGLPSDRFFAERPEGSVSTLKIQRTQQEDSAVYLCASSLRTGVHSYEQYFGPGTRLTVT.

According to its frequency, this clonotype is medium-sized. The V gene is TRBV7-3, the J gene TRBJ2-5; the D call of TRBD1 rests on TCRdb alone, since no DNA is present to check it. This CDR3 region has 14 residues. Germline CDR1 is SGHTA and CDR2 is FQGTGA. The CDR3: CASSQTGGQETQYF. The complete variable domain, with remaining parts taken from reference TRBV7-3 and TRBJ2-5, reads GAGVSQTPSNKVTEKGKYVELRCDPISGHTALYWYRQSLGQGPEFLIYFQGTGAADDSGLPNDRFFAVRPEGSVSTLKIQRTERGDSAVYLCASSQTGGQETQYFGPGTRLLVL.

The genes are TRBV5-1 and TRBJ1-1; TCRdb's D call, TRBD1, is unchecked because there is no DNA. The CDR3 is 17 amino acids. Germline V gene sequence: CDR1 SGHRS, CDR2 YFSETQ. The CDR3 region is CASSLTSFTGPNTEAFF.

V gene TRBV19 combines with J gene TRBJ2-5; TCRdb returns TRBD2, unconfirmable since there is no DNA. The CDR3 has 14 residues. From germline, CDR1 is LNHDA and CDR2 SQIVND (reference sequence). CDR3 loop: CASSIIAGQETQYF.

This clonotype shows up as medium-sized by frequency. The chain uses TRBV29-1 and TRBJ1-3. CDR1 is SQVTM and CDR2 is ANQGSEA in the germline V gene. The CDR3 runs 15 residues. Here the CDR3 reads CSVEDLETSGNTIYF.

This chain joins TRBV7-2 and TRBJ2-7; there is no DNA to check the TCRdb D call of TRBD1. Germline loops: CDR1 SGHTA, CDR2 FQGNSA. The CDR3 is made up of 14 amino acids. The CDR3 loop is CASSLGTGYYEQYF. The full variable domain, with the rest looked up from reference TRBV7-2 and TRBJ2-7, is GAGVSQSPSNKVTEKGKDVELRCDPISGHTALYWYRQSLGQGLEFLIYFQGNSAPDKSGLPSDRFSAERTGGSVSTLTIQRTQQEDSAVYLCASSLGTGYYEQYFGPGTRLTVT.

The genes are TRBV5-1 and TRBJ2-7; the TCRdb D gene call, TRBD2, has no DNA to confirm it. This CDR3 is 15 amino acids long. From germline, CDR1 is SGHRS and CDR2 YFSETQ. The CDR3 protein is CASSRELAGEAEQYF.

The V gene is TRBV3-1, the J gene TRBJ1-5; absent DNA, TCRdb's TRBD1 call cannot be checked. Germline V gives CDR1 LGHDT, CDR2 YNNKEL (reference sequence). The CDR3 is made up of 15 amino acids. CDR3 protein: CASSSRTSSNQPQHF.

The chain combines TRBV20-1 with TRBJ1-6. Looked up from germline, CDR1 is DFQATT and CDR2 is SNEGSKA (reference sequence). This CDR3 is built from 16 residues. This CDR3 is CSAREISKGMNSPLHF.

The CDR3 here is CASSVPGTGNTEAFF. The chain combines TRBV7-3 with TRBJ1-1; TCRdb's assignment of TRBD1 cannot be checked, as there is no DNA. This CDR3 region has 15 residues. From germline, CDR1 is SGHTA and CDR2 FQGTGA. Full variable domain (outside the CDR3, taken from reference TRBV7-3 and TRBJ1-1): GAGVSQTPSNKVTEKGKYVELRCDPISGHTALYWYRQSLGQGPEFLIYFQGTGAADDSGLPNDRFFAVRPEGSVSTLKIQRTERGDSAVYLCASSVPGTGNTEAFFGQGTRLTVV.